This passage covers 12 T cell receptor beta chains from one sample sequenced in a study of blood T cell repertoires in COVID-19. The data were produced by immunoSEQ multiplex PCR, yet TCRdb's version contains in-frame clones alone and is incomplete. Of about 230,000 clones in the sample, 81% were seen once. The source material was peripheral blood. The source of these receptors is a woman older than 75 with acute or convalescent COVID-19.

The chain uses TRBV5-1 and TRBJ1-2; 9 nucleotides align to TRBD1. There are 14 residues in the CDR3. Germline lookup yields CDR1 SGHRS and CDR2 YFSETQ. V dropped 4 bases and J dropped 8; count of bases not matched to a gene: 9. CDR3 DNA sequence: TGCGCCAGCAGCCTTGGGGACAGGGCCCAGGGCTACACCTTC. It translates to CASSLGDRAQGYTF. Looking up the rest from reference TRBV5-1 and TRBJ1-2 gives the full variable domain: KAGVTQTPRYLIKTRGQQVTLSCSPISGHRSVSWYQQTPGQGLQFLFEYFSETQRNKGNFPGRFSGRQFSNSRSEMNVSTLELGDSALYLCASSLGDRAQGYTFGSGTRLTVV.

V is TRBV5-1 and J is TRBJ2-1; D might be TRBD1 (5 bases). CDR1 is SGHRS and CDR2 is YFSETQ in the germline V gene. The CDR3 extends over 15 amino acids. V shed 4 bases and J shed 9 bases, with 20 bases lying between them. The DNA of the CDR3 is TGCGCCAGCAGCCCGGGCGCAGGGCTCCATGGTGAGCAGTTCTTC. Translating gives CASSPGAGLHGEQFF.

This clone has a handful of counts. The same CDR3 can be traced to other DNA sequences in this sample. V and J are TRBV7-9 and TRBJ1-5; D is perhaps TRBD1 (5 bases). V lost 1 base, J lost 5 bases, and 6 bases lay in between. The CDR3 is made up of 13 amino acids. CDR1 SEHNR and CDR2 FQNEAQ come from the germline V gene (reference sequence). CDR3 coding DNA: TGTGCCAGCAGCTTAGGGGGGGATCAGCCCCAGCATTTT. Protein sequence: CASSLGGDQPQHF.

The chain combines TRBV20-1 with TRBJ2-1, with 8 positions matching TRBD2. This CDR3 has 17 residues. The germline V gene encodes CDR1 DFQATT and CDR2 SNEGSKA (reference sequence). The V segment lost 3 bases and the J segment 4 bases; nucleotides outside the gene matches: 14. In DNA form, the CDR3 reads TGCAGTGCTAGTCAACCACTTCCACTAGCGGATTACAATGAGCAGTTCTTC. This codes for CSASQPLPLADYNEQFF.

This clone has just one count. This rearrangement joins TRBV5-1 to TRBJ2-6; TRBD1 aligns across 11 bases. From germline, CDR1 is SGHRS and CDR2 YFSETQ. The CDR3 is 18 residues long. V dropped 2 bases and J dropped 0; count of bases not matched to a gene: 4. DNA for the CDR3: TGCGCCAGCAGCTTCGCCGGGACAGGGGGCTCTGGGGCCAACGTCCTGACTTTC. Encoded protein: CASSFAGTGGSGANVLTF.

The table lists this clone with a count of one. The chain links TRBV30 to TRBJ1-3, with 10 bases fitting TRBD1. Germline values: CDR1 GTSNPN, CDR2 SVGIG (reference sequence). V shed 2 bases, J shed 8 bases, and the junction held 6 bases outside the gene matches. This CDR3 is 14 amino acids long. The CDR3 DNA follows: TGTGCCTGGAGTCTTGGGACAGGGGTGGACACCATATATTTT. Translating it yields CAWSLGTGVDTIYF.

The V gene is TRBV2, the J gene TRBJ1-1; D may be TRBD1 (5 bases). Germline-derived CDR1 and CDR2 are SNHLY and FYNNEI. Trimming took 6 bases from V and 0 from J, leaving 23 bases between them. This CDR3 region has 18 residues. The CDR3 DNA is TGTGCCAGCAGACTTGCCGGGACTGGGGGGGGAATGAACACTGAAGCTTTCTTT. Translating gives CASRLAGTGGGMNTEAFF.

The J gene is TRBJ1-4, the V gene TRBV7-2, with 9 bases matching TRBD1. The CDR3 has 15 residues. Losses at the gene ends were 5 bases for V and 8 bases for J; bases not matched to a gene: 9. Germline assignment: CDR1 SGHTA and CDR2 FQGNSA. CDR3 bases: TGTGCCAGCAGCCCCGGGGACAGGGTAGCCGAAAAACTGTTTTTT. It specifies CASSPGDRVAEKLFF.

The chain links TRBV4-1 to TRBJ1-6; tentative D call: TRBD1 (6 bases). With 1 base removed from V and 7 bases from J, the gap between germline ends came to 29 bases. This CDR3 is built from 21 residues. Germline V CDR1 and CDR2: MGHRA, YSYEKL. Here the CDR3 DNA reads TGCGCCAGCAGCCAAGTACGGCCCCGGAATCAAGTTGGGGGCGGGAATTCACCCCTCCACTTT. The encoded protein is CASSQVRPRNQVGGGNSPLHF.

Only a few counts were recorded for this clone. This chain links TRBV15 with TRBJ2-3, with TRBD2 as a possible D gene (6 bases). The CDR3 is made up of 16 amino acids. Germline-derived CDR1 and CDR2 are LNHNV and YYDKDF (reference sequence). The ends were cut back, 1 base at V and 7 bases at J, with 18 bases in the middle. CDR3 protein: CATSRARSGWANTQYF. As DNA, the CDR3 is TGTGCCACCAGCAGAGCCCGTAGCGGATGGGCAAATACGCAGTATTTT. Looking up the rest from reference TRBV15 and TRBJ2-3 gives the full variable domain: DAMVIQNPRYQVTQFGKPVTLSCSQTLNHNVMYWYQQKSSQAPKLLFHYYDKDFNNEADTPDNFQSRRPNTSFCFLDIRSPGLGDTAMYLCATSRARSGWANTQYFGPGTRLTVL.

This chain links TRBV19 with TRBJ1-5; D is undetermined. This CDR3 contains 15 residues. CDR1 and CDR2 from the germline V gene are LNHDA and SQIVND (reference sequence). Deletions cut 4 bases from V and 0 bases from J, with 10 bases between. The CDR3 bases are TGTGCCAGTAGTACTCCCCCTTATAGCAATCAGCCCCAGCATTTT. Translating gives CASSTPPYSNQPQHF.

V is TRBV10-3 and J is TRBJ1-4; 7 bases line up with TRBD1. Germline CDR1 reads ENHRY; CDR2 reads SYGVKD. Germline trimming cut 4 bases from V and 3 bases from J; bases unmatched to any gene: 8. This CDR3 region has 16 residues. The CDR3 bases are TGTGCCATCAGTGCCACCCCAGGGGGTGCTAATGAAAAACTGTTTTTT. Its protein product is CAISATPGGANEKLFF.